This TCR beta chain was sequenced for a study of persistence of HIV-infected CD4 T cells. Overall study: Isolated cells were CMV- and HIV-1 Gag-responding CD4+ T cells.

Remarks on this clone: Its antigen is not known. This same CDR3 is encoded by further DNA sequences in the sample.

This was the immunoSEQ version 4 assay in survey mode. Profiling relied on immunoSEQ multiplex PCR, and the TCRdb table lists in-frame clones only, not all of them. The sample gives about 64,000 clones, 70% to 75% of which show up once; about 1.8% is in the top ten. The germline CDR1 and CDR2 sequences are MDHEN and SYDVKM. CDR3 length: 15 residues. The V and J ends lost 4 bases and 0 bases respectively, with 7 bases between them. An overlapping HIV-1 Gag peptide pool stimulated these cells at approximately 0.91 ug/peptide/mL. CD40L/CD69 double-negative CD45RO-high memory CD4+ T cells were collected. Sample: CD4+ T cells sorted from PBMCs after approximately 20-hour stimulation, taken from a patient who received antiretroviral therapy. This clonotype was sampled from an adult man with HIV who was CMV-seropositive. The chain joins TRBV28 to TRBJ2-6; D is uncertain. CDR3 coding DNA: TGTGCCAGCAGTTCTCCTAGCTCTGGGGCCAACGTCCTGACTTTC. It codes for CASSSPSSGANVLTF.